This T cell receptor (beta chain) appears in the sequencing data of a study of CD8+CD57+ T cells in acquired aplastic anemia. Genomic DNA acted as the template from which TCR beta VDJ combination and CDR3 sequence profiling were carried out. TCRdb re-derived calls from the reads in MiXCR, one entry per CDR3 protein. The sample contains roughly 160,000 distinct CDR3 sequences, approximately 60% of which appear only once. Germline CDR1 MDHEN, CDR2 SYDVKM. This CDR3 contains 13 residues. The V gene end was trimmed by 5 bases and the J gene end by 5 bases; junction bases not matched to a gene: 5. The chain has TRBV28 and TRBJ2-5, with TRBD2 matching over 7 bases. The sample taken for sequencing was sorted CD4+, CD8+, or CD8+CD57+ T cells (not recorded which) from PBMCs. The sequence came from a human donor in good health. CDR3 protein: CASSGGTTETQYF. The CDR3 DNA sequence: TGTGCCAGCAGTGGCGGGACTACCGAGACCCAGTACTTC.